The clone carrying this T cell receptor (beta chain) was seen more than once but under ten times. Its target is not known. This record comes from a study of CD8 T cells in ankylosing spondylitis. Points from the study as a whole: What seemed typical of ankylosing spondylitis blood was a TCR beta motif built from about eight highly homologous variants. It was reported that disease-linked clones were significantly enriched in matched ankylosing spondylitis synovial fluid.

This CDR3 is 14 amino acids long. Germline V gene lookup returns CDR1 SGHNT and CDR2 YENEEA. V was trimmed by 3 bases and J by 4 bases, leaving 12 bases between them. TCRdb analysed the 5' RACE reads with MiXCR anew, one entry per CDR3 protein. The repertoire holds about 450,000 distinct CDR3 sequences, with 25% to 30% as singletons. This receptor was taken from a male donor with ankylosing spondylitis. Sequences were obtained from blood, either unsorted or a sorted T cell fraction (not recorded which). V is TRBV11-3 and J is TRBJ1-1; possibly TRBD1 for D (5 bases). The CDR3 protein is CASSFGGIGTEAFF. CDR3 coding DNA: TGTGCCAGCAGCTTCGGGGGAATCGGCACTGAAGCTTTCTTT. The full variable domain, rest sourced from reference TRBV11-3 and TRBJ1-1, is EAGVVQSPRYKIIEKKQPVAFWCNPISGHNTLYWYLQNLGQGPELLIRYENEEAVDDSQLPKDRFSAERLKGVDSTLKIQPAELGDSAVYLCASSFGGIGTEAFFGQGTRLTVV.